The sequence of this TCR beta chain was determined in a study of CD8+ T cells in alopecia areata. The overall study: Treated patients took oral tofacitinib at 5 to 10 mg twice daily.

The sample's treatment: oral pan-JAK inhibitor, 5-10 mg twice daily. Trimming at V came to 5 bases and at J to 10 bases, leaving 16 bases not matched to a gene. The CDR3 is made up of 16 amino acids. Per the germline V gene, CDR1 is LNHNV and CDR2 is YYDKDF (reference sequence). Overall study findings and caveats: Tofacitinib significantly reduced both scalp clonality and expanded CD8+ clones among the top 100.

The authors extracted RNA and reverse transcribed it into cDNA as the sequencing template. TCRdb's table, derived via immunoSEQ multiplex PCR, lists solely in-frame clones and lacks some. The repertoire holds a few hundred thousand clones, with more than 30% as singletons. This clone was counted only a few times. Its antigen is as yet unknown. The sample was CD4+ T cells sorted from blood, taken at approximately week 30, from a patient treated with tofacitinib. This receptor was identified in a human donor with alopecia areata. The V call is TRBV15, the J call TRBJ2-1, with 8 bases that match TRBD1. The CDR3 here is CATSRARVTGEGEQFF. CDR3 nucleotides: TGTGCCACCAGCCGGGCTCGTGTGACAGGGGAAGGGGAGCAGTTCTTC.